This record covers a single T cell receptor (beta chain). The target of this receptor is not known. No clone much larger than this one lies a single base away; base qualities are absent. Whole blood was collected in K2EDTA tubes by collaborating institutions according to the institutions' own protocols. Collaborator samples were shipped for TCRbeta analysis as frozen whole blood, isolated PBMCs, or DNA extracted from either sample type. The immunoSEQ Assay, a bias-controlled multiplex PCR, was used to amplify TCRbeta CDR3 regions from genomic DNA. Per the source publication's procedure: The number of nucleated cells in each sample was estimated by amplification of reference gene primers within the assay. To quantify the absolute abundance of each unique TCRbeta CDR3 rearrangement, sequence reads were collapsed and filtered. Productive Simpson clonality was computed per sample as the square root of Simpson's diversity index over productive rearrangements. In its TCRdb copy, this immuneACCESS table keeps in-frame sequences only and misses some clones. Where compared with another copy, unresolved V genes explain less than half of these, and the others have no known cause. That table gives V, J and clone size, and the DNA gave D and trimming. The sample includes tens of thousands of clones, with around 90% observed a single time. The ten largest clones represent approximately 2.9% of the sample.

These data originate in a study of blood T cell repertoires in COVID-19 (dated by TCRdb to about 2020). General notes on the study: Collaborator samples came from the United States, Italy and Spain and covered acute and convalescent phases of COVID-19. Nearly every sample came with metadata listing a de-identified subject ID, COVID-19 status, age in years and sex. The repertoires were released in a freely available public database intended as a resource for research on the immune response to SARS-CoV-2. The material from the prospective study consisted of cDNA or gDNA derived from T cells, B-cell-depleted T cells, or PBMCs. The dataset comprised deeply sampled blood TCRbeta repertoires from subjects exposed to, actively infected with, or recovered from COVID-19. HLA class I and class II types, where available, came from metadata supplied by the sample provider rather than from assay-based typing. The samples were drawn from the first 160 participants of the ongoing ImmuneRACE study and from over 950 subjects provided by 6 global collaborators. The research as a whole found: The amount of clinical and demographic metadata varied by source and participant and was provided uncurated.

CDR1 and CDR2 were assigned from the germline V gene as KGHSH and LQKENI. From the cysteine up to the phenylalanine, the CDR3 has a length of 13 residues. Of the read, only the CDR3 DNA is kept; its 39 bases are in frame from base 1. Trimming at the junction amounts to 4 bases on V and 9 bases on J, and the germline ends lie 13 bases apart. Recombination linked TRBV18 to TRBJ1-5; no confident D gene assignment can be made. This TCR was sampled from a woman aged 50 to 60 with active or convalescent COVID-19. Sequenced: peripheral blood. The sequenced DNA is TGTGCCAGCTCACGAGAGGGTTACGGGCCCCAGCATTTT. Its translation is CASSREGYGPQHF.